The present entry profiles one T cell receptor beta chain with its context. The CDR3 has 14 residues. The germline V gene encodes CDR1 MNHNS and CDR2 SASEGT. V was pared by 3 bases and J by 6 bases, with 4 bases of the junction left unmatched. In patients aged 18 to 65, hyperthyroidism was newly diagnosed, with duration under 2 months. A roughly 9.3 ml volume of fresh peripheral blood provided the PBMCs. The sample is drawn from a study of T cells in Graves' hyperthyroidism and ophthalmopathy. Amplified regions were TCR beta CDR3 sequences from RNA transcripts. With the HTBI primer set, the TCR CDR3 went through a first round of RT-PCR. Via MiXCR, TCRdb re-called the multiplex PCR reads, giving one row per CDR3 protein. The sample shows around 260,000 distinct CDR3 sequences, under 30% of them seen only once.

The chain is built from TRBV6-1 and TRBJ1-5; 8 nucleotides match TRBD1. This TCR was recovered from a man aged 40-49 years with Graves' hyperthyroidism that later progressed to Graves' ophthalmopathy. Specimen: blood. The DNA of the CDR3 is TGTGCCAGCAGTGATAGGACAGGGATTCAGCCCCAGCATTTT. Translating it yields CASSDRTGIQPQHF.